This T cell receptor (beta chain) emerged from a study of blood T cell repertoires in COVID-19. The ends lost 6 bases at V and 4 bases at J; junction bases unmatched: 9. The CDR3 has 15 residues. Germline V lookup: CDR1 SEHNR, CDR2 FQNEAQ (reference sequence). Sequenced by immunoSEQ multiplex PCR; TCRdb stores in-frame clones only, minus some. The table lists about 150,000 clones, around 89% of them singletons, with roughly 2.5% in the top ten. This chain joins TRBV7-9 and TRBJ2-7; 10 positions agree with TRBD1. The sequenced material came from peripheral blood. This receptor was obtained from a human donor with COVID-19, enrolled during active disease. The donor label of this sample is uncertain. The CDR3, as DNA: TGTGCCAGCAGTTTATCCGGGACAGGGGCTTACGAGCAGTACTTC. Translated, it gives CASSLSGTGAYEQYF.